This TCR beta chain was sequenced during a study of blood T cell repertoires in acute mononucleosis (dated by TCRdb to the early 2020s). For the study in its entirety: Acute-phase samples, which represented the primary response, were collected within 2 weeks of symptom onset. In the acute phase, YVL-BR-specific cells accounted for a mean of roughly 1.9% of blood CD8 T cells, and GLC-BM-specific cells for a mean of about 1%. The mean EBV load in blood was approximately 4 log10 genome copies per million B cells during acute infection, compared with about 2.4 at convalescence.

Per the publication, the time point label means: acute infectious mononucleosis, at clinical presentation within 2 weeks of symptom onset (visit 1). The study tracked CD8 T cell responses to two immunodominant EBV epitopes, BRLF1 109 (YVL-BR) and BMLF1 280 (GLC-BM), over primary infection. A positive serum heterophile antibody test together with EBV viral capsid antigen-specific IgM pointed to primary EBV infection. As a first step, magnetic positive selection (MACS) was used to enrich total CD8 T cells from the PBMCs. A FACSAria III was used to sort live CD3+ CD8+ tetramer+ cells to over 85% purity. Cells were sorted with a PE-conjugated tetramer loaded with the BRLF1 109-117 peptide. After tetramer sorting, TCR repertoires of EBV epitope-specific CD8 T cells were deep-sequenced directly ex vivo at acute infection and at convalescence. Donors were a few people aged roughly 18 to 30 with clinical acute infectious mononucleosis and laboratory evidence of primary EBV infection. Heparinized peripheral blood was drawn at clinical presentation with mononucleosis symptoms and again about 6 months later. Ficoll-Paque density gradient centrifugation was used to isolate PBMCs.

This clone was seen only a few times. Per-base qualities were not stored, and no clone one base away is much larger. Counted from cysteine to phenylalanine, this CDR3 has 17 amino acids. Here the CDR3 DNA is all that survives: 51 bases in frame from base 1. CDR1 and CDR2 are read off the germline V gene (reference sequence) as PRHDT and FYEKMQ. Trimmed from V: 5 bases; trimmed from J: 0 bases; junction bases lacking a gene match: 11. Study-wide findings and limitations: Only roughly 8.1% of unique acute clonotypes persisted into convalescence, yet these made up most of the response; new diverse de novo clonotypes seemingly replaced the rest. With only a few donors in the cohort, group averages were based on very few individuals. Because only a fraction of each donor's blood was analyzed, sampling error might partly explain the low overlap between acute and convalescent clonotypes. In TCR repertoire selection for BRLF1 (YVL-BR), TCRalpha CDR3 motifs took on a dominant role, whereas TCRbeta played only a minimal one.

Total RNA from at least 9,500 sorted tetramer+ CD8 T cells was reverse transcribed into cDNA for TCR profiling. PCR amplification of CDR3 regions used primers annealing to V and J regions and added unique molecular identifiers so that templates could be tracked. Profiling of the TCRalpha and TCRbeta chains was done on the immunoSEQ platform, including the sequencing and error-correction standards of that platform. As for how the authors treated the data: Clonal copy numbers were corrected for sequencing and PCR errors, and CDR3s were defined per IMGT conventions. Only productive rearrangements were analyzed, using immunoSEQ Analyzer versions 2.0 and 3.0, with gene-pairing frequencies processed further in Microsoft Excel. Circos plots were used to visualize V-J pairings, and MEME plus a custom motifSearch program were used to find CDR3 motifs. The probability of generation of TCR sequences was calculated using the OLGA algorithm. Clonotypes seen at both visits were called persistent; those seen only acutely were nonpersistent; those seen only at convalescence were de novo. Any amino acid clonotype used by more than one donor was defined as a public TCR. TCRdb limited this immuneACCESS table to in-frame rearrangements with V and J called. A share of clones is missing; checked studies link under half to unresolved V genes, and the rest is unexplained. V and J calls and clone size follow that table, whereas D and trimming were derived from the DNA. The sample includes 7,700 or so clones, with 25% to 30% observed a single time. About 29% of the sample is held by the ten biggest clonotypes.

The sequence joins TRBV13 to TRBJ1-1, and 8 junctional nucleotides match TRBD1. The material was EBV YVL epitope tetramer+ CD8+ T cells sorted from PBMCs, obtained during acute infectious mononucleosis. The cell subset or site label for this specimen denotes: CD8 T cells binding a tetramer with EBV BRLF1 109-117 peptide (YVL-BR). The origin of this receptor is a woman under 30 with infectious mononucleosis caused by EBV. The sequenced DNA is TGTGCCAGCAGCGTAGTTCCCGGGACAGGAATGAACACTGAAGCTTTCTTT. Translated, this gives CASSVVPGTGMNTEAFF.